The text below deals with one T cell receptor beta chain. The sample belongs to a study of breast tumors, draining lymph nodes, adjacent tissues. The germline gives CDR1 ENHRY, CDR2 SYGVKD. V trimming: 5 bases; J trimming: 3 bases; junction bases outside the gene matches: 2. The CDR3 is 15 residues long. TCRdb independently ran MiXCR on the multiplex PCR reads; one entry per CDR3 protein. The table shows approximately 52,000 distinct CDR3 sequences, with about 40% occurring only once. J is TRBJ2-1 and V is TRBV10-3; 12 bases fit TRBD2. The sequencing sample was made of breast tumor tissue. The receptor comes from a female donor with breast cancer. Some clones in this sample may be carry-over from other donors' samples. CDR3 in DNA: TGTGCCATCAGTCCGGGACTAGCGGGCTACAATGAGCAGTTCTTC. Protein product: CAISPGLAGYNEQFF.